This T cell receptor (beta chain) was captured by sequencing in a study of lymphopenia after photon versus proton radiotherapy. Here immunoSEQ multiplex PCR was the method, and the copy in TCRdb shows in-frame clones only, minus some. Of approximately 65,000 clones in the sample, around 86% were seen once. The CDR3 has 16 residues. V was pared by 2 bases and J by 2 bases, with 16 bases between. Germline V lookup: CDR1 SGHKS, CDR2 YYEKEE (reference sequence). This specimen consisted of peripheral blood, obtained from a patient treated with proton-based radiotherapy. This chain uses TRBV5-5 with TRBJ2-5, with D tentatively TRBD1 (6 bases). The TCR originated in a man older than 75 with esophageal cancer. The CDR3 loop is CASSFYLLTGQETQYF. Written as DNA, the CDR3 is TGTGCCAGCAGCTTTTACCTACTGACAGGTCAAGAGACCCAGTACTTC.